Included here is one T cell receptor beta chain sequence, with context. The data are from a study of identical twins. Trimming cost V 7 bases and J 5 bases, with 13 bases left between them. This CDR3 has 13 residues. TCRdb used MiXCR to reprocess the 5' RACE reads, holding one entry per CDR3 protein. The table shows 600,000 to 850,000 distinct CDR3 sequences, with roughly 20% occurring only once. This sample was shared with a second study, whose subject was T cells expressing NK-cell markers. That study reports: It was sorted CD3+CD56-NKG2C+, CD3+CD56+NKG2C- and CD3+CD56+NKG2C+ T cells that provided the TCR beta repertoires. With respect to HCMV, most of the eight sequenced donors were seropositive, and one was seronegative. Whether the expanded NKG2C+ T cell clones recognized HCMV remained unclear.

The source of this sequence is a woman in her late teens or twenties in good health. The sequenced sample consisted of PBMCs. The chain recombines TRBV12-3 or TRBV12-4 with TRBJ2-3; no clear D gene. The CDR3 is CASTDLGVDTQYF. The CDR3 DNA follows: TGTGCCAGCACGGACCTTGGGGTAGATACGCAGTATTTT.